This T cell receptor (beta chain) was sequenced during a study of cytomegalovirus exposure and HLA in healthy donors. Study-wide background: An early data release held some 85 million unique TCRs from HLA-typed donors. Study observations and caveats: Later analysis demonstrated an association between a missense DCLRE1C variant and TCR beta V- and J-gene trimming. Being productive about 87% or about 30% of the time was typical of most TCR beta V segments in an earlier analysis.

To note about this clone: Its antigen is not known.

Use of 60 Vbeta and 13 Jbeta primers characterized the PCR. TCRdb's copy holds only in-frame clones and misses some; the assay was immunoSEQ multiplex PCR. The sample includes around 120,000 clones, 65% to 85% of them seen just once. The CDR3 totals 15 residues. The germline CDR1 and CDR2 sequences are LNHDA and SQIVND (reference sequence). Trimming took 5 bases from V and 4 from J, leaving 15 bases between them. The receptor was isolated from a man aged 50 to 59 in good health and CMV-seronegative. The sample taken for sequencing was PBMCs. The chain uses TRBV19 and TRBJ1-3; D possibly corresponds to TRBD1 (5 bases). The CDR3 loop reads CASSPPGTPGNTIYF. The CDR3 bases are TGTGCCAGTAGTCCCCCCGGGACTCCCGGAAACACCATATATTTT.